This T cell receptor (beta chain) was obtained from a study of CD8+ T cells in alopecia areata. RNA extraction and reverse transcription yielded cDNA as sequencing template. Generated by immunoSEQ multiplex PCR, the TCRdb table keeps only in-frame clones and is missing some. There are 250,000 or so clones in the sample, none observed a single time. The study sorted pooled cutaneous lymph node cells by CD4, CD8alpha, NKG2D, NKG2ACE and other markers. CDR3 length equals 15 residues. V shed 0 bases and J shed 1 base, with 8 bases lying between them. CDR1 is LGHNA, CDR2 YNLKQL, per germline (reference sequence). On this clone: Gene names refer to mouse genes. The CDR3 end lies 4 residues beyond the end of the read and is filled in from the germline J gene.

The chain couples TRBV5 to TRBJ2-3; a weak D match, TRBD1 (5 bases). Sample: CD4+ T cells sorted from a lymph node. This sequence was found in a C3H/HeJ mouse with alopecia areata. These mice share the MHC haplotype H2-k. This chain's CDR3 is CASSQEGQRAETLYF. CDR3 DNA, as far as it was read: TGTGCCAGCAGCCAAGAAGGACAACGTGCAGAA.